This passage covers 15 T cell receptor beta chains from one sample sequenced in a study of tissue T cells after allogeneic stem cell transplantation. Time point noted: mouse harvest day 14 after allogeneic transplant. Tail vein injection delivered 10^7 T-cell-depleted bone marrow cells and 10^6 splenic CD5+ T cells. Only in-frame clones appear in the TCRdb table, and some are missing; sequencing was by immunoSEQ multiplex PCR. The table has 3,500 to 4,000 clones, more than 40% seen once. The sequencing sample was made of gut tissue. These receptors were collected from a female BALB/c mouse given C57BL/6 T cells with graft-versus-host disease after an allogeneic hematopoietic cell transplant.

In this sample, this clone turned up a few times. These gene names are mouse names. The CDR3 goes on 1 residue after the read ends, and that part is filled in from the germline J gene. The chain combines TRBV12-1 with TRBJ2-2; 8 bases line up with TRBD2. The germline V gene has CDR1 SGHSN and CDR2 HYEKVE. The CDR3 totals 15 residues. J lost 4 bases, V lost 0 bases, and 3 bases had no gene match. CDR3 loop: CASSLAGGSTGQLYF. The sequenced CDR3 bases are TGTGCCAGCTCTCTCGCTGGGGGGAGCACCGGGCAGCTCTAC.

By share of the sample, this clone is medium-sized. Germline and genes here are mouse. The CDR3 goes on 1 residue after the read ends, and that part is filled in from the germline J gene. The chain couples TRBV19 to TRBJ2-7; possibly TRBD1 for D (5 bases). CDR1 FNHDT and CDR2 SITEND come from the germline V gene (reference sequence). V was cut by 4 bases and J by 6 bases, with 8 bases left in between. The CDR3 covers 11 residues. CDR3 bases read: TGTGCCAGCAGTCAGGGTTTTGAACAGTAC. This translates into CASSQGFEQY. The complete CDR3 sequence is CASSQGFEQYF.

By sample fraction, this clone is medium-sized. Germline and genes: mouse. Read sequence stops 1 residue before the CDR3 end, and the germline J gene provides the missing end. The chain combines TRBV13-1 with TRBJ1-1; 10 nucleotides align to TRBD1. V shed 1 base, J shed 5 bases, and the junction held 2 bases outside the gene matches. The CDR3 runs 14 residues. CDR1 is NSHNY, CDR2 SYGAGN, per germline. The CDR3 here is CASSDRGQGTEVFF. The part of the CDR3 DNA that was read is TGTGCCAGCAGTGATAGGGGACAGGGGACAGAAGTCTTC.

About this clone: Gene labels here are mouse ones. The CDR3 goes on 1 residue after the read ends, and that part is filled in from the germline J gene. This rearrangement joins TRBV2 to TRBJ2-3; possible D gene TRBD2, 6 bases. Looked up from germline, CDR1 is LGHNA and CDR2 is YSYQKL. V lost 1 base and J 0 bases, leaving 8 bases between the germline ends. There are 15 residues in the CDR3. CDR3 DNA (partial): TGTGCCAGCAGCCAAGGTGGGACTAGTGCAGAAACGCTGTAT. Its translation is CASSQGGTSAETLY. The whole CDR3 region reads CASSQGGTSAETLYF.

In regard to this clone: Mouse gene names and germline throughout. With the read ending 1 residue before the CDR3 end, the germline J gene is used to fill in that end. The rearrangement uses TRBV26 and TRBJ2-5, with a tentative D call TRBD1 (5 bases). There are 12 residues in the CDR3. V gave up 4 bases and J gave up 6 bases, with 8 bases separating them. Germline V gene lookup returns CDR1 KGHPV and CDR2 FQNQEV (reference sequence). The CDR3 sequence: CASSQGRDTQYF. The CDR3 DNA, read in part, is TGTGCCAGCAGTCAGGGGAGGGACACCCAGTAC.

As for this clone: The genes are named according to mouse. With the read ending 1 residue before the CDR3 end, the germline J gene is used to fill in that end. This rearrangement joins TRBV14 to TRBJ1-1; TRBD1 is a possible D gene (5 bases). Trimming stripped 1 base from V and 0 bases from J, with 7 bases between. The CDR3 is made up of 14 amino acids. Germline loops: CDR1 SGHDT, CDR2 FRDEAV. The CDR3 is CASSFGGSNTEVFF. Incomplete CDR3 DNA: TGTGCCAGCAGTTTCGGGGGATCAAACACAGAAGTCTTC.

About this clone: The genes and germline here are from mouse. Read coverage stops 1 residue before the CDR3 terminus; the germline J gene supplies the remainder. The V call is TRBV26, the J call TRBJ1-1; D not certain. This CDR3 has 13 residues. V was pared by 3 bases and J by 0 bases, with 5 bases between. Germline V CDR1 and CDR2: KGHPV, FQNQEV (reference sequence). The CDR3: CASSLQPNTEVFF. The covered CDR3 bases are TGTGCCAGCAGTCTACAGCCAAACACAGAAGTCTTC. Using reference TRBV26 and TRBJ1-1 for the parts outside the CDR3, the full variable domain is NSKVIQTPRYLVKGQGQKAKMRCIPEKGHPVVFWYQQNKNNEFKFLINFQNQEVLQQIDMTEKRFSAECPSNSPCSLEIQSSEAGDSALYLCASSLQPNTEVFFGKGTRLTVV.

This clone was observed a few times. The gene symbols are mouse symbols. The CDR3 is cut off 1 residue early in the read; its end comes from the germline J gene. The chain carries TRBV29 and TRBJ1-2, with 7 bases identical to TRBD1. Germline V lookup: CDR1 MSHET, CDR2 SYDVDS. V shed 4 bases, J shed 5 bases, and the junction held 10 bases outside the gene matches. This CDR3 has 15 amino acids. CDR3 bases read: TGTGCTAGCAGTTCCTCTCCACAGGGGTGGTCCGACTACACC. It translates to CASSSSPQGWSDYT. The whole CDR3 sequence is CASSSSPQGWSDYTF. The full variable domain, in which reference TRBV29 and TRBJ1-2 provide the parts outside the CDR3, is DMKVTQMPRYLIKRMGENVLLECGQDMSHETMYWYRQDPGLGLQLIYISYDVDSNSEGDIPKGYRVSRKKREHFSLILDSAKTNQTSVYFCASSSSPQGWSDYTFGSGTRLLVI.

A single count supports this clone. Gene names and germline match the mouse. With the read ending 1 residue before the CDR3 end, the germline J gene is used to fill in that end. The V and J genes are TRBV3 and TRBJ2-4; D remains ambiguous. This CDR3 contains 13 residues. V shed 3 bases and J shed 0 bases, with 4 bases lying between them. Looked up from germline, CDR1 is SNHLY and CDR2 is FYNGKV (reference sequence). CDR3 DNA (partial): TGTGCCAGCAGCTTGAGTAGTCAAAACACCTTGTAC. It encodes CASSLSSQNTLY. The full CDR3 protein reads CASSLSSQNTLYF. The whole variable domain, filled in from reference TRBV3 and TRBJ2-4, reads GPKVLQIPSHQIIDMGQMVTLNCDPVSNHLYFYWYKQILGQQMEFLVNFYNGKVMEKSKLFKDQFSVERPDGSYFTLKIQPTALEDSAVYFCASSLSSQNTLYFGAGTRLSVL.

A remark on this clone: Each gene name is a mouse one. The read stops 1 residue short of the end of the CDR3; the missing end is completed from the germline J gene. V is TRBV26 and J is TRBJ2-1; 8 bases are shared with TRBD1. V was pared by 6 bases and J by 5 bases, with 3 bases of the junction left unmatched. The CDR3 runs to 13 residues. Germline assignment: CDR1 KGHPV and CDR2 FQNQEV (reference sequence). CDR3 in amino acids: CASSLDRDAEQFF. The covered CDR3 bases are TGTGCCAGCAGCCTGGACAGGGATGCTGAGCAGTTC.

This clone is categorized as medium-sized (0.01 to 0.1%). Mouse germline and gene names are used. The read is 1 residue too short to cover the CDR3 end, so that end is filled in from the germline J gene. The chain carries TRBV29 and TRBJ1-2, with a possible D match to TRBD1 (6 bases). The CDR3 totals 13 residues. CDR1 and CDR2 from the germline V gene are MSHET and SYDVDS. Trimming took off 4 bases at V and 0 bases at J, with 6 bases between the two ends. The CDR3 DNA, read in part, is TGTGCTAGCAGTTCAGGGGCAAACTCCGACTACACC. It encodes CASSSGANSDYT. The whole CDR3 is CASSSGANSDYTF.

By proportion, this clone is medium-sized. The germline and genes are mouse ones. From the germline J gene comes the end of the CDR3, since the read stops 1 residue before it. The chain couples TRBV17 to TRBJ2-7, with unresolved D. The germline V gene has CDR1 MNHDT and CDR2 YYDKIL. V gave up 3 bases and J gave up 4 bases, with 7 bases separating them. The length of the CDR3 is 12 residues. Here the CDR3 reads CASSSPGYEQYF. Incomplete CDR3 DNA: TGTGCTAGCAGTAGTCCAGGATATGAACAGTAC.

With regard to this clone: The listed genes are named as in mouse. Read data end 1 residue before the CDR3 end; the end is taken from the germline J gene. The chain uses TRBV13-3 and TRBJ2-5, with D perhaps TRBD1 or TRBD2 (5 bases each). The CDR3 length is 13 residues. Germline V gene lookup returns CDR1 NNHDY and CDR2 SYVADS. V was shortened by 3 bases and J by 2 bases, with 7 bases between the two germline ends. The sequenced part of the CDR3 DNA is TGTGCCAGCAGTGGGGGGAGCCAAGACACCCAGTAC. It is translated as CASSGGSQDTQY. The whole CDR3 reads CASSGGSQDTQYF.

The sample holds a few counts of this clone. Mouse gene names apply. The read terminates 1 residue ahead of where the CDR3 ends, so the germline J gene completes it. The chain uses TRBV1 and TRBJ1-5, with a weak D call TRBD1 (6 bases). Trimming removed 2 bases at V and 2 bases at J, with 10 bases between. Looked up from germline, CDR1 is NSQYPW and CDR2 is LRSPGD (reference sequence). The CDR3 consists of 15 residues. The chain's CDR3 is CTCSAFGTYNQAPLF. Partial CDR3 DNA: TGCACCTGCAGTGCATTCGGGACATACAACCAGGCTCCGCTT.

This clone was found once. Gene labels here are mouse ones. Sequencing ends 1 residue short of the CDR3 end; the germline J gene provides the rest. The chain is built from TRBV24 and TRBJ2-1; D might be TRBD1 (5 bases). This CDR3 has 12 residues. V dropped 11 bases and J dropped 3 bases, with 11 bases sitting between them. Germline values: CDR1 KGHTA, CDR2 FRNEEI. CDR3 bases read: TGTGCCCCCAGGGAGGGCTATGCTGAGCAGTTC. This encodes CAPREGYAEQF. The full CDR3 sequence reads CAPREGYAEQFF.